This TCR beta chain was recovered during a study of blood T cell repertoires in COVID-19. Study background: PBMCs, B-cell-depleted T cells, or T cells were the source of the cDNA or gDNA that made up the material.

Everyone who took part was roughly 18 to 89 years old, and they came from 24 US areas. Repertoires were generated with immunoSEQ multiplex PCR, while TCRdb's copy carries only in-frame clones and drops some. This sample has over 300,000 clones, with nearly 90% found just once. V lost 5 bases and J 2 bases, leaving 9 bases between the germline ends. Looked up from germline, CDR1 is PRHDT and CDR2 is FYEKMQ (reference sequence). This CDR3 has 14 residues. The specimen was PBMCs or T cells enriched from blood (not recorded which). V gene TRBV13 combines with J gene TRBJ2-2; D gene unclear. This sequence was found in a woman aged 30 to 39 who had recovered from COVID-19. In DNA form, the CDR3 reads TGTGCCAGCAGCCTTAGAAGAAACACCGGGGAGCTGTTTTTT. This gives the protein CASSLRRNTGELFF.